This T cell receptor (beta chain) appears in the sequencing data of a study of blood T cell repertoires in COVID-19. Study information: The origin of the acute and convalescent COVID-19 samples was the United States, Italy and Spain. The analysed material was cDNA or gDNA that came from T cells, B-cell-depleted T cells, or PBMCs.

In the original analysis: Nucleated cell counts were estimated from reference gene primer amplification. Using immunoSEQ multiplex PCR, the repertoire was profiled, and TCRdb retains in-frame clones only, with some absent. V, J and clone size were drawn from that table, and D and trimming were deduced from the DNA. This sample has around 220,000 clones, with about 86% found just once. The CDR3 extends over 18 amino acids. This TCR was sampled from a woman aged 45 to 65 with acute or convalescent COVID-19. The rearrangement uses TRBV21-1 and TRBJ1-6. TRBV21-1 is annotated as a pseudogene. Sequenced input: peripheral blood. CDR3 in amino acids: CASSKEASQTSYNSPLHF. CDR3 nucleotides: TGTGCCAGCAGCAAAGAAGCATCCCAAACCTCCTATAATTCACCCCTCCACTTT.